This TCR beta chain stems from a study of control samples from healthy donors and cancer patients. Germline V gene data show CDR1 as MDHEN and CDR2 as SYDVKM. The CDR3 consists of 13 residues. Trimming pared 5 bases from V and 5 bases from J, leaving 7 bases between. In this sample, this clone turned up once. Repertoires were generated with immunoSEQ multiplex PCR, while TCRdb's copy carries only in-frame clones and drops some. The repertoire holds some 65,000 clones, with about 80% as singletons. The rearrangement links TRBV28 to TRBJ1-6; the D is unclear. The TCR originated in a woman between 45 and 65 years old with lung cancer. The specimen sequenced was PBMCs. The CDR3 region is CASSLKNNSPLHF. CDR3 bases: TGTGCCAGCAGTCTCAAGAATAATTCACCCCTCCACTTT. Combining the CDR3 with reference TRBV28 and TRBJ1-6 gives the whole variable domain DVKVTQSSRYLVKRTGEKVFLECVQDMDHENMFWYRQDPGLGLRLIYFSYDVKMKEKGDIPEGYSVSREKKERFSLILESASTNQTSMYLCASSLKNNSPLHFGNGTRLTVT.